This passage covers 27 T cell receptor beta chains from one sample sequenced in a study of blood T cells in healthy people across ages. Sample-barcoded 5' priming and a J-beta primer mix drove a second PCR of about 6 to 12 cycles. TCRdb used MiXCR to reprocess the 5' RACE reads, holding one entry per CDR3 protein. The sample holds 1.5 million or so distinct CDR3 sequences; approximately 42% are singletons and the top ten take less than 8%. Material: blood. The receptor set was obtained from a woman younger than 30 in good health.

This clonotype was counted only a few times. The chain is built from TRBV7-2 and TRBJ2-1; 7 bases agree with TRBD1. The CDR3 runs to 15 residues. Germline CDR1 and CDR2: SGHTA and FQGNSA. J gave up 2 bases and V 2 bases, and 3 bases lay outside the gene matches. CDR3 region: CASSLRQGTYNEQFF. CDR3 DNA: TGTGCCAGCAGCTTACGACAGGGTACCTACAATGAGCAGTTCTTC.

As DNA, the CDR3 is TGTGCTGTGCAGGAGGAGATCTACAATGAGCAGTTCTTC. It encodes CAVQEEIYNEQFF. The genes are TRBV7-6 and TRBJ2-1, with D possibly matching TRBD2 (5 bases). Germline CDR1 and CDR2: SGHVS and FNYEAQ. CDR3 length: 13 amino acids.

This chain joins TRBV20-1 and TRBJ2-1; D remains unclear. The J call may be mistaken, given a closer DNA end match to TRBJ2-7. CDR3 length: 15 amino acids. The germline gives CDR1 DFQATT, CDR2 SNEGSKA (reference sequence). CDR3 residues: CSAHSLSSSYNEQYF. CDR3 nucleotides: TGCAGTGCCCACTCCCTTTCGAGCTCCTACAATGAGCAGTACTTC.

The rearrangement uses TRBV7-6 and TRBJ1-4; 7 bases fit TRBD1. CDR1 SGHVS and CDR2 FNYEAQ come from the germline V gene. The CDR3 is 16 amino acids. V was pared by 0 bases and J by 3 bases, with 4 bases of the junction left unmatched. The CDR3 DNA reads TGTGCCAGCAGCTTAGCAGCCGGGACAGCTAATGAAAAACTGTTTTTT. Translated: CASSLAAGTANEKLFF.

This clonotype was observed a few times. The rearrangement uses TRBV7-2 and TRBJ2-7; 8 bases line up with TRBD1. Germline loops: CDR1 SGHTA, CDR2 FQGNSA. Germline trimming cut 0 bases from V and 2 bases from J; bases unmatched to any gene: 3. The CDR3 sequence is 15 residues long. The CDR3 region is CASSLATGGTYEQYF. The CDR3 DNA is TGTGCCAGCAGCTTAGCAACAGGGGGAACCTACGAGCAGTACTTC. The full variable domain, its missing parts supplied by reference TRBV7-2 and TRBJ2-7, is GAGVSQSPSNKVTEKGKDVELRCDPISGHTALYWYRQSLGQGLEFLIYFQGNSAPDKSGLPSDRFSAERTGGSVSTLTIQRTQQEDSAVYLCASSLATGGTYEQYFGPGTRLTVT.

The chain carries TRBV7-9 and TRBJ2-1, with unresolved D. The CDR3 is made up of 13 amino acids. V shed 3 bases and J shed 4 bases, with 7 bases lying between them. The germline CDR1 and CDR2 sequences are SEHNR and FQNEAQ (reference sequence). CDR3 amino acids: CASSFNGYNEQFF. The CDR3 region has the DNA TGTGCCAGCAGCTTCAATGGGTACAATGAGCAGTTCTTC. Full variable domain (rest looked up from reference TRBV7-9 and TRBJ2-1): DTGVSQNPRHKITKRGQNVTFRCDPISEHNRLYWYRQTLGQGPEFLTYFQNEAQLEKSRLLSDRFSAERPKGSFSTLEIQRTEQGDSAMYLCASSFNGYNEQFFGPGTRLTVL.

The V and J genes are TRBV21-1 and TRBJ2-3; TRBD1, as called in the table, went unchecked against the DNA. TRBV21-1 is tagged as a pseudogene. The CDR3 contains 17 residues. The CDR3 loop reads CASSTFIRDRCTDTQYF. The DNA of the CDR3 is TGTGCCAGCAGCACCTTCATCCGGGACAGGTGCACAGATACGCAGTATTTT.

V is TRBV4-1 and J is TRBJ2-3; no clear D gene. The germline gives CDR1 MGHRA, CDR2 YSYEKL. CDR3 length: 12 residues. The V end was cut by 3 bases, the J end by 6 bases, with 7 bases between. The CDR3 DNA sequence: TGCGCCAGCAGCCACCCTCGGGATACGCAGTATTTT. Amino acids: CASSHPRDTQYF.

This clonotype was counted ten times or more. The V gene is TRBV4-1, the J gene TRBJ2-7; D ambiguous. This CDR3 comprises 14 residues. The V gene lost 3 bases and the J gene lost 2 bases, with 11 bases spanning the gap. Per the germline V gene, CDR1 is MGHRA and CDR2 is YSYEKL. The CDR3, as DNA: TGCGCCAGCAGCCACCCGGCCGGCGCCTACGAGCAGTACTTC. This gives the protein CASSHPAGAYEQYF.

V and J are TRBV18 and TRBJ1-2; D unresolved. V was cut by 2 bases and J by 4 bases, with 8 bases left in between. The CDR3 is made up of 13 amino acids. Germline V gene data show CDR1 as KGHSH and CDR2 as LQKENI. CDR3 coding DNA: TGTGCCAGCTCACCAGCGGCAGGCTATGGCTACACCTTC. Translation gives CASSPAAGYGYTF.

CDR3 region: CASSPEGQGREQYF. The CDR3 DNA reads TGTGCCAGCAGCCCAGAGGGACAGGGCCGGGAGCAGTACTTC. This chain connects TRBV9 to TRBJ2-7; TRBD1 aligns across 9 bases. CDR3 length equals 14 residues. V shed 4 bases, J shed 7 bases, and the junction held 9 bases outside the gene matches. Germline CDR1 reads SGDLS; CDR2 reads YYNGEE.

In its sample, this clonotype was seen many times. The chain is built from TRBV12-3 or TRBV12-4 and TRBJ2-3, with 8 bases matching TRBD2. This CDR3 contains 17 residues. Trimming cost V 1 base and J 8 bases; bases outside gene matches: 14. The CDR3 coding sequence is TGTGCCAGCAGTTTAGTGACGGGACTAGGCGCGGGGACTACGCAGTATTTT. Protein product: CASSLVTGLGAGTTQYF.

Points on this clonotype: A junction end diverges from the germline sequence, so it may reflect a read error. This rearrangement joins TRBV7-2 to TRBJ2-3; D not resolved. This CDR3 spans 12 amino acids. Germline lookup yields CDR1 SGHTA and CDR2 FQGNSA. The DNA for the CDR3 is TGTGCCTGCAGCTTTCTAGAGGATACGCAGTATTTT. This codes for CACSFLEDTQYF. Based on the CDR3 plus reference TRBV7-2 and TRBJ2-3, the full variable domain is GAGVSQSPSNKVTEKGKDVELRCDPISGHTALYWYRQSLGQGLEFLIYFQGNSAPDKSGLPSDRFSAERTGGSVSTLTIQRTQQEDSAVYLCACSFLEDTQYFGPGTRLTVL.

The chain employs TRBV6-5 and TRBJ2-1; perhaps TRBD2 as D (6 bases). Deletions cut 8 bases from V and 7 bases from J, with 18 bases between. The germline V gene has CDR1 MNHEY and CDR2 SVGAGI. The length of the CDR3 is 14 residues. The CDR3 spells CASALAGPSNEQFF. CDR3 DNA: TGTGCCAGCGCCCTTGCGGGGCCTTCGAATGAGCAGTTCTTC.

By proportion, this clonotype is medium-sized. The V call is TRBV5-1, the J call TRBJ1-2; 7 positions match TRBD1. This CDR3 is 13 amino acids long. V gave up 1 base and J gave up 6 bases; unmatched junction bases: 3. Per germline, CDR1 SGHRS and CDR2 YFSETQ. The CDR3 loop reads CASSLSQGDGYTF. CDR3 bases: TGCGCCAGCAGCTTGAGCCAGGGGGATGGCTACACCTTC.

The chain has TRBV27 and TRBJ1-2; D is perhaps TRBD1 (6 bases). The CDR3 loop spans 13 amino acids. The V end lost 5 bases, the J end lost 8 bases, and 15 bases lay between the germline ends. Germline V gene sequence: CDR1 MNHEY, CDR2 SMNVEV (reference sequence). In nucleotides, the CDR3 is TGTGCCAGCAGTCTTAACAGGGTTGGCGGCTACACCTTC. Amino acid sequence: CASSLNRVGGYTF.

This clonotype occurred many times. V is TRBV3-1 and J is TRBJ2-5, with TRBD2 identical over 8 bases. The J segment lost 4 bases and the V segment lost 1 base, leaving 5 bases of the junction unmatched. The CDR3 is made up of 15 amino acids. CDR1 is LGHDT and CDR2 is YNNKEL in the germline V gene (reference sequence). The chain's CDR3 is CASSQGRGGLETQYF. CDR3 bases: TGTGCCAGCAGCCAAGGCCGGGGGGGCTTAGAGACCCAGTACTTC.

The gene calls are TRBV3-1 and TRBJ2-2; D gene unclear. Looked up from germline, CDR1 is LGHDT and CDR2 is YNNKEL (reference sequence). The CDR3 is 17 amino acids. V gave up 5 bases and J gave up 1 base, with 17 bases separating them. CDR3 DNA: TGTGCCAGCAGCTTGGAGAAGACTGGCGGGAACACCGGGGAGCTGTTTTTT. It translates to CASSLEKTGGNTGELFF.

About this clonotype: This could be a read error, since a much larger clone is one nucleotide away. This rearrangement joins TRBV7-2 to TRBJ2-1; 8 bases fit TRBD2. The germline CDR1 and CDR2 sequences are SGHTA and FQGNSA. With V trimmed by 1 base and J by 7 bases, 3 bases remained unmatched. The CDR3 has 14 amino acids. CDR3 bases: TGTACCAGCAGCTTAGATTCGGGAGGGAATGAGCAGTTCTTC. It codes for CTSSLDSGGNEQFF.

This rearrangement joins TRBV10-3 to TRBJ2-7; D is undetermined. Germline lookup yields CDR1 ENHRY and CDR2 SYGVKD. The ends were cut back, 9 bases at V and 6 bases at J, with 12 bases in the middle. CDR3 length: 11 residues. The CDR3, as DNA: TGTGCCATGGGGTACCTAAGCGAGCAGTACTTC. This sequence encodes CAMGYLSEQYF.

This clonotype was picked up a small number of times. The CDR3 nucleotides read TGTGCCACCAGCAGGGTTGCACTACCCACAGATACGCAGTATTTT. This codes for CATSRVALPTDTQYF. This chain links TRBV15 with TRBJ2-3; D uncertain. The V end was cut by 3 bases, the J end by 2 bases, with 12 bases between. This CDR3 region has 15 residues. The germline gives CDR1 LNHNV, CDR2 YYDKDF (reference sequence).

The chain has TRBV4-1 and TRBJ2-7; 7 bases are a match to TRBD1. The V and J ends lost 0 bases and 3 bases, in that order; junction bases with no gene match: 2. Germline CDR1 reads MGHRA; CDR2 reads YSYEKL. The CDR3 extends over 14 amino acids. This CDR3 reads CASSQEGQYYEQYF. CDR3 DNA sequence: TGCGCCAGCAGCCAAGAGGGACAGTACTACGAGCAGTACTTC.

In this sample, this clonotype turned up once. The germline gene is not matched at one end of the junction; a read error may be the cause. The chain links TRBV9 to TRBJ2-1, with TRBD2 matching 13 bases. CDR1 and CDR2 (germline): SGDLS, YYNGEE. The CDR3 has 16 amino acids. CDR3 sequence (DNA): TGTGCCGGCAGCACCCGGACTAGCGGGAGATTGAATGAGCAGTTCTTC. Its translation: CAGSTRTSGRLNEQFF.

The rearrangement joins TRBV7-9 to TRBJ2-1, with 9 nucleotides matching TRBD1. V was clipped by 1 base and J by 4 bases; unmatched bases: 5. Germline CDR1 reads SEHNR; CDR2 reads FQNEAQ (reference sequence). This CDR3 spans 16 amino acids. The CDR3 nucleotides read TGTGCCAGCAGCTTAGTACGGGACAGGGCTTACAATGAGCAGTTCTTC. Protein: CASSLVRDRAYNEQFF. Drawing the rest from reference TRBV7-9 and TRBJ2-1, the complete variable domain is DTGVSQNPRHKITKRGQNVTFRCDPISEHNRLYWYRQTLGQGPEFLTYFQNEAQLEKSRLLSDRFSAERPKGSFSTLEIQRTEQGDSAMYLCASSLVRDRAYNEQFFGPGTRLTVL.

In this sample, this clonotype turned up a few times. The gene calls are TRBV6-6 and TRBJ2-3; 10 bases match TRBD2. The CDR3 runs to 17 residues. V dropped 6 bases and J dropped 2; count of bases not matched to a gene: 11. Germline CDR1 reads MNHNY; CDR2 reads SVGAGI (reference sequence). CDR3 loop: CASSRRVLAGNTDTQYF. In DNA form, the CDR3 reads TGTGCCAGCAGCCGAAGGGTACTAGCGGGAAACACAGATACGCAGTATTTT.

The rearrangement uses TRBV12-3 or TRBV12-4 and TRBJ1-1; 8 bases line up with TRBD1. Unmatched junction bases numbered 11, after V lost 7 bases and J lost 4 bases. This CDR3 region has 15 residues. The CDR3 nucleotides are TGTGCCAGCACCTCTATCGGACAGGGCTTCACTGAAGCTTTCTTT. It specifies CASTSIGQGFTEAFF.

V is TRBV28 and J is TRBJ2-5; the match to TRBD1 covers 9 bases. Trimming at V came to 7 bases and at J to 6 bases, leaving 9 bases not matched to a gene. CDR1 and CDR2 (germline): MDHEN, SYDVKM. This CDR3 is built from 14 residues. The CDR3 region has the DNA TGTGCCAGCACCAAGGGACAGGGAGGCAAGACCCAGTACTTC. Translated: CASTKGQGGKTQYF.